Included here is one TCR beta chain sequence, with context. What it binds is not known. The source of the sample is a study of PD-1 blockade in classical Hodgkin lymphoma. In the study overall: Patients were dosed intravenously with nivolumab at 3 mg/kg every 2 weeks. Study-level results: Baseline TCR diversity was reportedly lower in newly diagnosed patients than healthy donors. A significant rise in TCR diversity was seen by C4D1 for CD4+ cells but not for CD8+ cells. Before treatment, complete responders showed about the same diversity as newly diagnosed patients.

Sequenced by immunoSEQ multiplex PCR; TCRdb stores in-frame clones only, minus some. The sample consists of approximately 84,000 clones, under 90% of them appearing once. Germline V gene lookup returns CDR1 LGHNA and CDR2 YSLEER. The CDR3 has 16 amino acids. The trim removed 4 bases at V and 4 bases at J, leaving 11 bases unmatched. Relapse after autologous stem cell transplantation occurred in every patient, and brentuximab vedotin exposure varied. This chain uses TRBV4-3 with TRBJ2-5, with 8 bases fitting TRBD2. The sample was peripheral blood mononuclear cells (PBMCs), taken at baseline. This receptor was identified in a human donor with classical Hodgkin lymphoma. CDR3 in amino acids: CASSPTAGLGGETQYF. CDR3 DNA sequence: TGCGCCAGCAGCCCAACGGCGGGACTAGGGGGAGAGACCCAGTACTTC.